A single sample gave rise to the 26 T cell receptor beta chains below, sequenced in a study of blood T cell repertoires in COVID-19. Measured with immunoSEQ multiplex PCR; TCRdb has only the in-frame clones, and not every one. The table has 200,000 to 250,000 clones, 70% to 90% seen once. The sequencing input was peripheral blood. These receptors were obtained from a woman in her late teens or twenties who had recovered from COVID-19.

This chain connects TRBV19 to TRBJ2-1; 10 bases line up with TRBD1. The V gene's germline CDR1 is LNHDA and CDR2 SQIVND (reference sequence). CDR3 length equals 19 residues. V lost 3 bases and J lost 4; bases outside the gene matches: 15. The chain's CDR3 is CASSIFRTGGARSYNEQFF. DNA for the CDR3: TGTGCCAGTAGTATTTTCAGGACAGGGGGGGCCCGATCATACAATGAGCAGTTCTTC.

This chain uses TRBV27 with TRBJ2-7; 8 nucleotides align to TRBD2. Unmatched junction bases numbered 7, after V lost 5 bases and J lost 1 base. CDR3 size: 15 residues. Per germline, CDR1 MNHEY and CDR2 SMNVEV (reference sequence). CDR3 region: CASSATVAGSYEQYF. The CDR3 bases are TGTGCCAGCAGTGCAACCGTAGCGGGATCCTACGAGCAGTACTTC.

DNA of the CDR3: TGCGCCAGCAGCTTGGCCATAGCGGGAGGGTACACAGATACGCAGTATTTT. Residues: CASSLAIAGGYTDTQYF. The genes are TRBV5-1 and TRBJ2-3; TRBD2 matches at 11 bases. Unmatched junction bases numbered 5, after V lost 0 bases and J lost 2 bases. The germline V gene has CDR1 SGHRS and CDR2 YFSETQ. This CDR3 is built from 17 residues.

CDR3 in amino acids: CASSWAPGIEETQYF. The CDR3 DNA sequence: TGTGCCAGCAGTTGGGCGCCCGGAATCGAAGAGACCCAGTACTTC. J is TRBJ2-5 and V is TRBV2; no clear D. The CDR3 length is 15 residues. V was cut by 5 bases and J by 3 bases, with 16 bases left in between. Germline lookup yields CDR1 SNHLY and CDR2 FYNNEI.

The chain recombines TRBV25-1 with TRBJ2-1, with 9 bases lining up with TRBD1. The CDR3 length is 15 residues. With 3 bases clipped from V and 2 bases from J, the junction kept 2 bases outside the gene matches. The germline V gene encodes CDR1 MGHDK and CDR2 SYGVNS. CDR3 in DNA: TGTGCCAGCAGTGACCGGGACAGGGCCTACAATGAGCAGTTCTTC. This translates into CASSDRDRAYNEQFF.

The chain is built from TRBV19 and TRBJ1-2, with 8 nucleotides matching TRBD1. The V segment lost 9 bases and the J segment 4 bases; nucleotides outside the gene matches: 4. Per the germline V gene, CDR1 is LNHDA and CDR2 is SQIVND (reference sequence). This CDR3 region has 12 residues. CDR3 protein: CASRGQGYGYTF. Here the CDR3 DNA reads TGTGCCAGCAGAGGACAGGGCTATGGCTACACCTTC.

J is TRBJ1-5 and V is TRBV7-6; 7 bases are shared with TRBD1. CDR1 SGHVS and CDR2 FNYEAQ come from the germline V gene. V dropped 5 bases and J dropped 5; count of bases not matched to a gene: 15. The CDR3 runs 17 residues. Here the CDR3 reads CASSPQQPTGIYQPQHF. DNA for the CDR3: TGTGCCAGCAGCCCACAACAACCGACAGGGATTTATCAGCCCCAGCATTTT.

The chain is built from TRBV6-2 or TRBV6-3 and TRBJ1-2, with 7 nucleotides matching TRBD1. The V gene end was trimmed by 5 bases and the J gene end by 4 bases; junction bases not matched to a gene: 13. The germline V gene has CDR1 MNHEY and CDR2 SVGEGT. This CDR3 has 16 amino acids. CDR3 amino acids: CASSRGGTALFYGYTF. Here the CDR3 DNA reads TGTGCCAGCAGTAGGGGCGGGACAGCCCTATTCTATGGCTACACCTTC.

The genes are TRBV3-1 (or the pseudogene TRBV3-2) and TRBJ1-4; TRBD1 matches at 11 bases. The trim removed 1 base at V and 8 bases at J, leaving 3 bases unmatched. The CDR3 sequence is 15 residues long. CDR1 is LGHDT, CDR2 YNNKEL, per germline (reference sequence). The CDR3 loop is CASSQVRDRGEKLFF. The CDR3 DNA follows: TGTGCCAGCAGCCAAGTTCGGGACAGGGGGGAAAAACTGTTTTTT.

The J gene is TRBJ2-1, the V gene TRBV19, with D possibly TRBD1 on 6 matching bases. Trimming pared 4 bases from V and 0 bases from J, leaving 13 bases between. The germline gives CDR1 LNHDA, CDR2 SQIVND (reference sequence). This CDR3 has 16 residues. The CDR3 reads CASSTHRESSYNEQFF. The CDR3 DNA reads TGTGCCAGTAGTACACACAGGGAGAGCTCCTACAATGAGCAGTTCTTC.

The chain uses TRBV5-4 and TRBJ2-1; TRBD2 matches at 7 bases. J was trimmed by 0 bases and V by 7 bases; bases with no gene match: 4. From germline, CDR1 is SGHNT and CDR2 YYREEE (reference sequence). The CDR3 is made up of 14 amino acids. CDR3 amino acids: CASERESSYNEQFF. CDR3 coding DNA: TGTGCCAGCGAGCGGGAAAGCTCCTACAATGAGCAGTTCTTC.

The chain has TRBV9 and TRBJ1-3; D gene ambiguous. Germline V gene data show CDR1 as SGDLS and CDR2 as YYNGEE. The CDR3 runs to 15 residues. The ends were cut back, 4 bases at V and 0 bases at J, with 11 bases in the middle. CDR3 sequence (DNA): TGTGCCAGCAGCTCCCATCGAGACTCTGGAAACACCATATATTTT. Translation: CASSSHRDSGNTIYF.

The gene calls are TRBV5-4 and TRBJ2-1; TRBD2 agrees at 10 bases. The CDR3 extends over 15 amino acids. Trimming at V came to 4 bases and at J to 3 bases, leaving 4 bases not matched to a gene. Germline-derived CDR1 and CDR2 are SGHNT and YYREEE (reference sequence). CDR3 coding DNA: TGTGCCAGCAGCCTTGTAGCGGGAGGCTACAATGAGCAGTTCTTC. Translated, it gives CASSLVAGGYNEQFF.

J is TRBJ1-5 and V is TRBV7-2; TRBD1 might be the D (5 bases). The germline CDR1 and CDR2 sequences are SGHTA and FQGNSA. The V gene lost 3 bases and the J gene lost 5 bases, with 14 bases spanning the gap. The CDR3 runs to 15 residues. The CDR3 DNA follows: TGTGCCAGCAGCTTGGGGCCGGCACAAGATCAGCCCCAGCATTTT. Translating gives CASSLGPAQDQPQHF. Full variable domain (remainder filled in from reference TRBV7-2 and TRBJ1-5): GAGVSQSPSNKVTEKGKDVELRCDPISGHTALYWYRQSLGQGLEFLIYFQGNSAPDKSGLPSDRFSAERTGGSVSTLTIQRTQQEDSAVYLCASSLGPAQDQPQHFGDGTRLSIL.

The rearrangement links TRBV15 to TRBJ2-1; 10 bases align to TRBD1. The J segment lost 10 bases and the V segment lost 8 bases, leaving 8 bases of the junction unmatched. Germline-derived CDR1 and CDR2 are LNHNV and YYDKDF (reference sequence). The CDR3 runs 13 residues. The DNA for the CDR3 is TGTGCCACCGCGGGACAGGGGAACGTAGAGCAGTTCTTC. Residues: CATAGQGNVEQFF.

In its sample, this clone was seen once. The chain has TRBV30 and TRBJ1-5; 9 bases line up with TRBD1. CDR3 length: 15 amino acids. Germline CDR1 and CDR2: GTSNPN and SVGIG (reference sequence). J gave up 4 bases and V 4 bases, and 8 bases lay outside the gene matches. The CDR3 DNA sequence: TGTGCCTGGACTTTGGGACAGGGCGGTAATCAGCCCCAGCATTTT. Translating gives CAWTLGQGGNQPQHF.

The rearrangement uses TRBV15 and TRBJ1-1, with D maybe TRBD1 (6 bases). CDR1 is LNHNV and CDR2 is YYDKDF in the germline V gene (reference sequence). Trimming removed 4 bases from V and 0 bases from J, with 18 bases in between. The CDR3 covers 17 residues. CDR3 loop: CATSTPFRGQMNTEAFF. The CDR3 nucleotides read TGTGCCACCAGCACTCCCTTTCGAGGACAGATGAACACTGAAGCTTTCTTT.

The rearrangement uses TRBV14 and TRBJ2-3; a possible D gene is TRBD2 (6 bases). CDR1 SGHDN and CDR2 FVKESK come from the germline V gene. Deletions cut 0 bases from V and 4 bases from J, with 20 bases between. There are 18 residues in the CDR3. This chain's CDR3 is CASSQDGGARAVADTQYF. The CDR3 DNA follows: TGTGCCAGCAGCCAAGACGGAGGGGCTAGGGCGGTTGCAGATACGCAGTATTTT.

This chain joins TRBV25-1 and TRBJ2-2; 10 positions agree with TRBD2. The CDR3 is made up of 17 amino acids. With V trimmed by 3 bases and J by 2 bases, 6 bases remained unmatched. The germline V gene has CDR1 MGHDK and CDR2 SYGVNS. Written as DNA, the CDR3 is TGTGCCAGCAGTGATTATAGACTAGCGGGCAACACCGGGGAGCTGTTTTTT. Protein sequence: CASSDYRLAGNTGELFF.

This chain uses TRBV27 with TRBJ2-1; D is perhaps TRBD2 (5 bases). CDR3 size: 14 residues. Deletions cut 0 bases from V and 6 bases from J, with 9 bases between. Germline V gene data show CDR1 as MNHEY and CDR2 as SMNVEV (reference sequence). CDR3: CASSLSGVGNEQFF. CDR3 sequence (DNA): TGTGCCAGCAGTTTATCGGGAGTAGGCAATGAGCAGTTCTTC.

This chain connects TRBV6-5 to TRBJ1-1; the D gene is possibly TRBD1 (5 bases). Germline lookup yields CDR1 MNHEY and CDR2 SVGAGI. The CDR3 extends over 13 amino acids. V was trimmed by 0 bases and J by 4 bases, leaving 6 bases between them. CDR3 in DNA: TGTGCCAGCAGTTACTCGGGGCCCACTGAAGCTTTCTTT. This gives the protein CASSYSGPTEAFF.

The chain couples TRBV6-5 to TRBJ2-7; 7 bases line up with TRBD2. The CDR3 loop spans 12 amino acids. Losses at the gene ends were 0 bases for V and 12 bases for J; bases not matched to a gene: 5. Germline V gene sequence: CDR1 MNHEY, CDR2 SVGAGI. CDR3 bases: TGTGCCAGCAGTTACTCGGGGGGGTCGTGGTACTTC. Translated: CASSYSGGSWYF.

This chain connects TRBV27 to TRBJ1-6; a possible D gene is TRBD1 (5 bases). The V gene lost 3 bases and the J gene lost 0 bases, with 15 bases spanning the gap. CDR1 and CDR2 from the germline V gene are MNHEY and SMNVEV (reference sequence). The CDR3 has 18 amino acids. The CDR3 loop is CASSFGDGGSSYNSPLHF. DNA for the CDR3: TGTGCCAGCAGTTTTGGGGACGGGGGGAGCTCCTATAATTCACCCCTCCACTTT.

V and J are TRBV25-1 and TRBJ2-7, with D possibly being TRBD1 (6 bases). The germline V gene has CDR1 MGHDK and CDR2 SYGVNS. There are 14 residues in the CDR3. Trimming left V 2 bases short and J 2 bases short, with 10 bases between. The CDR3 DNA reads as TGTGCCAGCAGTGAAGACAGGACCCCCTACGAGCAGTACTTC. Translating it yields CASSEDRTPYEQYF.

This chain links TRBV29-1 with TRBJ2-1; TRBD1 agrees at 9 bases. The junction had 17 bases not matched to a gene; V was cut back by 3 bases and J by 8 bases. Germline-derived CDR1 and CDR2 are SQVTM and ANQGSEA. The CDR3 has 17 residues. The DNA for the CDR3 is TGCAGCGTTGATCCTCCTATCCACCGGGACAGGGTTGATGAGCAGTTCTTC. Its protein is CSVDPPIHRDRVDEQFF.

The chain links TRBV27 to TRBJ2-2; possibly TRBD2 for D (6 bases). CDR1 and CDR2 from the germline V gene are MNHEY and SMNVEV (reference sequence). V was trimmed by 7 bases and J by 4 bases, leaving 13 bases between them. CDR3 length: 14 residues. Written as DNA, the CDR3 is TGTGCCAGCACCCGGGCGGGGTTCACCGGGGAGCTGTTTTTT. Translated, it gives CASTRAGFTGELFF.